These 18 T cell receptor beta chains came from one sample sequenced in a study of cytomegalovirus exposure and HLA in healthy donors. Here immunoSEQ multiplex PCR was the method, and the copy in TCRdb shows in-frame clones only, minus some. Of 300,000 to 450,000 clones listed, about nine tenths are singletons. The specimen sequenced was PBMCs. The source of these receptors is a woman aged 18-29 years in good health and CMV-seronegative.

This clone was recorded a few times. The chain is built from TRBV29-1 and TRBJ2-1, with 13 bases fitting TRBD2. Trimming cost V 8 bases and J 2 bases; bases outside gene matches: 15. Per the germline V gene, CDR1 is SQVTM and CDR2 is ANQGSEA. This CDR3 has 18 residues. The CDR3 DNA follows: TGCAGCCCCCAGGGTGGACTAGCGGGGGAGCGACCCTACAATGAGCAGTTCTTC. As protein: CSPQGGLAGERPYNEQFF.

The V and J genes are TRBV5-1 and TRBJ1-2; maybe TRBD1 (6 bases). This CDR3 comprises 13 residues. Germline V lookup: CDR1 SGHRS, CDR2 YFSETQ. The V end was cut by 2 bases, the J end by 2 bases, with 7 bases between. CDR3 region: CASSFQGNYGYTF. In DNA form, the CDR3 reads TGCGCCAGCAGCTTTCAGGGGAACTATGGCTACACCTTC.

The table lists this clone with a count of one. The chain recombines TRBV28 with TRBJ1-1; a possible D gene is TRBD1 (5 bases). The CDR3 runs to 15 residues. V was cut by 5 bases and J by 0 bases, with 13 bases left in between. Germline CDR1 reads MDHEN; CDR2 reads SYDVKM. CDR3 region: CASSPLQELNTEAFF. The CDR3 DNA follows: TGTGCCAGCAGTCCCCTACAGGAACTGAACACTGAAGCTTTCTTT.

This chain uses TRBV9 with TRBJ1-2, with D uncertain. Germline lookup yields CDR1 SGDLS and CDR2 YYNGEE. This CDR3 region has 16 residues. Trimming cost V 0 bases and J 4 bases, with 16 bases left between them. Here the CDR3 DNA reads TGTGCCAGCAGCGTAGCTGAGTATTCGGGAGGCTATGGCTACACCTTC. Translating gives CASSVAEYSGGYGYTF.

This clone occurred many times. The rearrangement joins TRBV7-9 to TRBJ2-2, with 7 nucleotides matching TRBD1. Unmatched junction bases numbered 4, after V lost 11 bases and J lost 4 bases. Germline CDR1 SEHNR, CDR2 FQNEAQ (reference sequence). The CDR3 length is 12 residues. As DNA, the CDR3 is TGTGCCCATGACAGGGTCACCGGGGAGCTGTTTTTT. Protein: CAHDRVTGELFF.

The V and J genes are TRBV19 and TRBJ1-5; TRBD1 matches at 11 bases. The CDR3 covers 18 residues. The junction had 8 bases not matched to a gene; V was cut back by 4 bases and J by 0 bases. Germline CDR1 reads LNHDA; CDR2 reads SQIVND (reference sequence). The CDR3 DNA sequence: TGTGCCAGTAGTAGCTTGGACAGGGGGCCGGGTAGCAATCAGCCCCAGCATTTT. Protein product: CASSSLDRGPGSNQPQHF.

CDR3: CASSWGLAGGNQETQYF. The CDR3, as DNA: TGCGCCAGCAGCTGGGGACTAGCGGGGGGGAACCAAGAGACCCAGTACTTC. The chain has TRBV5-1 and TRBJ2-5; 16 bases fit TRBD2. The germline V gene has CDR1 SGHRS and CDR2 YFSETQ. Unmatched junction bases numbered 2, after V lost 3 bases and J lost 0 bases. CDR3 length equals 17 residues.

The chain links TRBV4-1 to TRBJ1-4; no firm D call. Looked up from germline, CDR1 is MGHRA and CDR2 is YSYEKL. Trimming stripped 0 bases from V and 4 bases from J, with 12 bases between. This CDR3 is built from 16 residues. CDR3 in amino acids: CASSQDPGRSNEKLFF. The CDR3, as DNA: TGCGCCAGCAGCCAAGATCCCGGTCGGAGTAATGAAAAACTGTTTTTT.

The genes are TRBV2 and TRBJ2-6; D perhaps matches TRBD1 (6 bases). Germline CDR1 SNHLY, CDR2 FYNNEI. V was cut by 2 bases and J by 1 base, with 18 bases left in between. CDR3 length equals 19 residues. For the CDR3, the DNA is TGTGCCAGCAGTGAAATGTTGGGACAAGTACTATCTGGGGCCAACGTCCTGACTTTC. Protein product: CASSEMLGQVLSGANVLTF.

CDR3 protein: CASSSGTSGTGPYGYTF. The CDR3 DNA reads as TGTGCCAGCAGTTCTGGGACTTCCGGGACAGGGCCCTATGGCTACACCTTC. The chain combines TRBV27 with TRBJ1-2, with 9 bases fitting TRBD1. The V segment lost 4 bases and the J segment 4 bases; nucleotides outside the gene matches: 13. Germline V gene data show CDR1 as MNHEY and CDR2 as SMNVEV (reference sequence). The CDR3 has 17 residues.

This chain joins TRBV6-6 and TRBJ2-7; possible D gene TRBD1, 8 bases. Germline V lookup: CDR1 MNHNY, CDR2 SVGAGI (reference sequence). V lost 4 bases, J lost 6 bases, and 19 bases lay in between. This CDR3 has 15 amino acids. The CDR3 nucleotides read TGTGCCAGCAGTTCCCGATCGGACAGGGAGGGCGAGCAGTACTTC. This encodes CASSSRSDREGEQYF.

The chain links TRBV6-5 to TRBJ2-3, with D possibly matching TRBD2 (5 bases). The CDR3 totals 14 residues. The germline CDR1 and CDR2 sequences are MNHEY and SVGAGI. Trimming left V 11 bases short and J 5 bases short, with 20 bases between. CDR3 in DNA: TGTGCCCCGGCAGGCGGCGTCGGAGGAGATACGCAGTATTTT. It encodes CAPAGGVGGDTQYF.

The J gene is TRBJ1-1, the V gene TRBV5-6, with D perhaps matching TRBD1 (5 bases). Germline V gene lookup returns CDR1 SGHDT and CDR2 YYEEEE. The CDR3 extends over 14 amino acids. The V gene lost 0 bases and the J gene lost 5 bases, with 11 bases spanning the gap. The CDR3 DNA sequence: TGTGCCAGCAGCTTGGTAGGGGCTGGAACTGAAGCTTTCTTT. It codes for CASSLVGAGTEAFF.

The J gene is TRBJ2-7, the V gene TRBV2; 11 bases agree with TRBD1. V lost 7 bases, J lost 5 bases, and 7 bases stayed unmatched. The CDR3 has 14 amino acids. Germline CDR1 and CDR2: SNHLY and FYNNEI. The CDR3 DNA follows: TGTGCCAGCATTGACGGACAGGGGGCCCACGAGCAGTACTTC. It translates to CASIDGQGAHEQYF.

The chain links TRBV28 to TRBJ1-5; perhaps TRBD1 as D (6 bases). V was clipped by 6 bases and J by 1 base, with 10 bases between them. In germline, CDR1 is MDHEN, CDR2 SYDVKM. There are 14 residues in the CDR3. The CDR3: CASRTGRSNQPQHF. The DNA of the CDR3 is TGTGCCAGCAGGACAGGACGGAGCAATCAGCCCCAGCATTTT.

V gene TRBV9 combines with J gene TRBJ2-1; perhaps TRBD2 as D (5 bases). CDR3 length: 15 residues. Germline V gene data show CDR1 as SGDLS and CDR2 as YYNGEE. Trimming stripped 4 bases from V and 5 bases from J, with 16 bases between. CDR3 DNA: TGTGCCAGCAGCTCCCGGCGGGTCGGGGACAATGAGCAGTTCTTC. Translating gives CASSSRRVGDNEQFF.

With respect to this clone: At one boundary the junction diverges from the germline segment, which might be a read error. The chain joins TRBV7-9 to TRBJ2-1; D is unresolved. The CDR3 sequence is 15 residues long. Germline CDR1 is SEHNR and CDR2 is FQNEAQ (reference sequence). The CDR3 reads CASSLPPAAYNEQLF. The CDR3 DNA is TGTGCCAGCAGCTTACCCCCGGCGGCCTACAATGAGCAGCTCTTC.

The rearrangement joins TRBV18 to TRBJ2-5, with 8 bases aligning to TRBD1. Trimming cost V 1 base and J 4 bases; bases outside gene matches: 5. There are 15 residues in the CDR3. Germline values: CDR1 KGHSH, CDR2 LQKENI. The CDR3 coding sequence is TGTGCCAGCTCACCACTGCTGGACAGGGCAGAGACCCAGTACTTC. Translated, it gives CASSPLLDRAETQYF.